This T cell receptor beta chain was identified during a study of T cells in Graves' hyperthyroidism and ophthalmopathy. Study as a whole: Peripheral blood sampling occurred at initial diagnosis, before any treatment.

The CDR3 has 13 residues. The V end was cut by 9 bases, the J end by 6 bases, with 15 bases between. The study's findings and limits: The majority of expanded thyroid clonotypes above 0.001 also appeared in blood. The model anticipated ophthalmopathy a median around 6 months pre-onset. The authors' 13 V-J model separated ophthalmopathy from stable hyperthyroidism.

It was RNA transcripts that yielded the amplified TCR beta CDR3 regions. With the HTBI primer set, the TCR CDR3 went through a first round of RT-PCR. Each CDR3 protein gets one entry after TCRdb re-called the multiplex PCR reads with MiXCR. This sample has 250,000 to 300,000 distinct CDR3 sequences, with 10% to 15% found just once. Regarding this clonotype: Its specificity is unknown.

V gene TRBV12-3 or TRBV12-4 combines with J gene TRBJ1-5, with D tentatively TRBD1 (6 bases). The sequenced sample consisted of blood. This sequence originates from a woman younger than 45 with Graves' hyperthyroidism that later progressed to Graves' ophthalmopathy. The DNA of the CDR3 is TGTGCCAGTCTGAGAGGGGGAGGTCAGCCCCAGCATTTT. It specifies CASLRGGGQPQHF.